A single sample is the source of the 21 T cell receptor beta chains below, sequenced in a study of neurological immune-mediated disorders. TCRdb re-called the 5' RACE reads through MiXCR, storing one row per CDR3 protein. Seen here are 46,000 or so distinct CDR3 sequences, 10% observed once, and the top ten hold about 20%. Sample: PBMCs. These receptor sequences come from a woman aged 40-49 years with HTLV-1-associated myelopathy (HAM/TSP).

This clonotype was detected many times. The chain joins TRBV7-8 to TRBJ2-3; D possibly corresponds to TRBD2 (6 bases). This CDR3 region has 15 residues. Germline CDR1 is SGHVS and CDR2 is FQNEAQ. Trimming removed 1 base at V and 4 bases at J, with 12 bases between. CDR3 bases: TGTGCCAGCAGCTTAGGGCAGCGGGTGGCAGATACGCAGTATTTT. Protein sequence: CASSLGQRVADTQYF.

This clonotype was counted only a few times. The chain combines TRBV6-2 or TRBV6-3 with TRBJ1-5, with D maybe TRBD1 (5 bases). This CDR3 contains 14 residues. Looked up from germline, CDR1 is MNHEY and CDR2 is SVGEGT. V was trimmed by 8 bases and J by 3 bases, leaving 14 bases between them. CDR3 in DNA: TGTGCCAGCCGAAATCAGGGAGACAATCAGCCCCAGCATTTT. Protein product: CASRNQGDNQPQHF.

This clonotype came up many times. V usage is TRBV2 and J usage is TRBJ2-5; 8 bases map to TRBD2. Germline assignment: CDR1 SNHLY and CDR2 FYNNEI. CDR3 length: 14 amino acids. V lost 3 bases, J lost 4 bases, and 4 bases stayed unmatched. CDR3 in amino acids: CASSEGTSGETQYF. As DNA, the CDR3 is TGTGCCAGCAGTGAGGGTACTAGCGGAGAGACCCAGTACTTC.

This clonotype was observed at least ten times. This chain links TRBV20-1 with TRBJ2-5; TRBD1 or TRBD2 may be the D gene (5 bases each). The CDR3 covers 14 residues. Trimming left V 2 bases short and J 2 bases short, with 12 bases between. Germline CDR1 DFQATT, CDR2 SNEGSKA (reference sequence). The DNA for the CDR3 is TGCAGTGCTAGATCCCGGGACCATCAAGAGACCCAGTACTTC. Translation gives CSARSRDHQETQYF.

This clonotype was recorded many times. This chain uses TRBV7-9 with TRBJ1-2; no clear D gene. Trimming shortened V by 2 bases and J by 4 bases, and 20 bases separated the two germline ends. Germline lookup yields CDR1 SEHNR and CDR2 FQNEAQ (reference sequence). The CDR3 is 17 residues long. The CDR3 DNA reads TGTGCCAGCAGCTTATCCCGCGGCCTGGGAAATGTCTATGGCTACACCTTC. This gives the protein CASSLSRGLGNVYGYTF.

This clonotype appeared many times. The genes are TRBV5-1 and TRBJ2-1, with D hard to call. This CDR3 contains 11 residues. Germline V gene lookup returns CDR1 SGHRS and CDR2 YFSETQ. The ends were cut back, 4 bases at V and 4 bases at J, with 3 bases in the middle. The CDR3 bases are TGCGCCAGCAGCCTTTACAATGAGCAGTTCTTC. Protein: CASSLYNEQFF.

This clonotype was detected ten times or more. This rearrangement joins TRBV7-2 to TRBJ1-2; D might be TRBD1 (6 bases). CDR1 and CDR2 (germline): SGHTA, FQGNSA. Trimming took 5 bases from V and 6 from J, leaving 10 bases between them. CDR3 length: 12 residues. The CDR3 loop reads CASSTRQDGYTF. CDR3 sequence (DNA): TGTGCCAGCAGCACCCGACAGGATGGCTACACCTTC.

At least ten counts were recorded for this clonotype. For the CDR3, the DNA is TGTGCCAGCAGCTCGACAGGGTACAATGAGCAGTTCTTC. Residues: CASSSTGYNEQFF. The chain has TRBV7-2 and TRBJ2-1, with 7 nucleotides matching TRBD1. Germline assignment: CDR1 SGHTA and CDR2 FQGNSA. There are 13 residues in the CDR3. The V segment lost 4 bases and the J segment 4 bases; nucleotides outside the gene matches: 1.

The table lists this clonotype with many counts. The V call is TRBV4-3, the J call TRBJ1-5; the match to TRBD1 covers 8 bases. The junction had 6 bases not matched to a gene; V was cut back by 4 bases and J by 7 bases. This CDR3 has 14 residues. Germline V gives CDR1 LGHNA, CDR2 YSLEER. The CDR3 region is CASSLRTGWQPQHF. CDR3 DNA: TGCGCCAGCAGCCTAAGGACAGGGTGGCAGCCCCAGCATTTT.

This clonotype was seen at least ten times. CDR3 loop: CASSLATGGKTQYF. CDR3 bases: TGTGCCAGCAGCTTAGCGACAGGGGGAAAGACCCAGTACTTC. The chain joins TRBV7-8 to TRBJ2-5; 9 nucleotides match TRBD1. Germline-derived CDR1 and CDR2 are SGHVS and FQNEAQ. CDR3 length: 14 amino acids. Trimming at V came to 0 bases and at J to 6 bases, leaving 2 bases not matched to a gene.

Comments on this clonotype: Just one base apart from a much larger clone, this may be a read error. The chain is built from TRBV6-2 or TRBV6-3 and TRBJ1-2; no firm D call. Between the trimmed V and J ends, which lost 6 bases and 4 bases, there was a span of 12 bases. The germline CDR1 and CDR2 sequences are MNHEY and SVGEGT. The CDR3 contains 13 residues. This CDR3 reads CASSLDPIYGYTF. CDR3 coding DNA: TGTGCCAGCAGCCTAGACCCTATCTATGGCTACACCTTC.

This clonotype was detected many times. The rearrangement links TRBV6-6 to TRBJ1-6; D might be TRBD1 (6 bases). CDR1 is MNHNY and CDR2 is SVGAGI in the germline V gene (reference sequence). The V and J ends lost 6 bases and 2 bases respectively, with 11 bases between them. This CDR3 is 15 amino acids long. The CDR3 bases are TGTGCCAGCAGCAAGGAGGGGGCCTATAATTCACCCCTCCACTTT. As protein: CASSKEGAYNSPLHF.

The CDR3 DNA sequence: TGCAGTGCTAGAGTACGGGCTAGCGGGGAGCGGACTAGCACAGATACGCAGTATTTT. It codes for CSARVRASGERTSTDTQYF. The rearrangement uses TRBV20-1 and TRBJ2-3; 9 positions agree with TRBD2. With 1 base clipped from V and 0 bases from J, the junction kept 14 bases outside the gene matches. Germline V gene lookup returns CDR1 DFQATT and CDR2 SNEGSKA (reference sequence). This CDR3 region has 19 residues.

This rearrangement joins TRBV5-1 to TRBJ1-3; D gene uncertain. V was clipped by 4 bases and J by 2 bases, with 10 bases between them. This CDR3 spans 14 amino acids. The germline V gene has CDR1 SGHRS and CDR2 YFSETQ. In DNA, the CDR3 is TGCGCCAGCAGCCCCGACACCGCTGGAAACACCATATATTTT. It is translated as CASSPDTAGNTIYF.

This clonotype was found many times. This chain links TRBV4-3 with TRBJ1-2; the D is unclear. There are 13 residues in the CDR3. CDR1 LGHNA and CDR2 YSLEER come from the germline V gene. V lost 1 base and J lost 3, with 6 bases in between. The CDR3 DNA follows: TGCGCCAGCAGCCAAGGAATGGACTATGGCTACACCTTC. Protein product: CASSQGMDYGYTF.

This clonotype was seen repeatedly, ten times or more. Here the CDR3 DNA reads TGTGCCAGCAACCCGACAGGGACTAACTATGGCTACACCTTC. It translates to CASNPTGTNYGYTF. The chain is built from TRBV12-3 or TRBV12-4 and TRBJ1-2; 7 nucleotides line up with TRBD1. V trimming: 7 bases; J trimming: 0 bases; junction bases outside the gene matches: 5. CDR3 length: 14 residues.

This clonotype was observed at least ten times. The V gene is TRBV4-1, the J gene TRBJ2-2; 9 positions match TRBD1. Germline CDR1 and CDR2: MGHRA and YSYEKL. V gave up 3 bases and J gave up 6 bases; unmatched junction bases: 8. The CDR3 has 16 amino acids. CDR3 amino acids: CASSQPTGGRSGELFF. The CDR3 DNA reads TGCGCCAGCAGCCAGCCCACAGGGGGCAGATCCGGGGAGCTGTTTTTT.

The sample holds many counts of this clonotype. This chain links TRBV12-3 or TRBV12-4 with TRBJ2-3; 12 bases agree with TRBD1. The CDR3 has 16 residues. With 6 bases clipped from V and 4 bases from J, the junction kept 8 bases outside the gene matches. This CDR3 reads CASRPAGTGGPDTQYF. The CDR3, as DNA: TGTGCCAGCAGACCGGCCGGGACAGGGGGCCCAGATACGCAGTATTTT.

This clonotype occurred a few times. This chain uses TRBV7-9 with TRBJ1-2; 12 bases map to TRBD1. This CDR3 region has 14 residues. The V segment lost 10 bases and the J segment 7 bases; nucleotides outside the gene matches: 10. Germline assignment: CDR1 SEHNR and CDR2 FQNEAQ (reference sequence). The CDR3 loop is CAILPGQGAPGYTF. CDR3 DNA sequence: TGTGCCATTTTACCGGGACAGGGGGCCCCTGGCTACACCTTC.

This clonotype was recorded many times. The chain carries TRBV20-1 and TRBJ2-1; the D gene is possibly TRBD1 (6 bases). The V gene lost 0 bases and the J gene lost 2 bases, with 14 bases spanning the gap. Germline V lookup: CDR1 DFQATT, CDR2 SNEGSKA (reference sequence). CDR3 length: 16 amino acids. The CDR3 here is CSARDHTGQTYNEQFF. The CDR3 region has the DNA TGCAGTGCTAGAGATCACACAGGGCAGACCTACAATGAGCAGTTCTTC.

This clonotype was recorded many times. The chain recombines TRBV12-3 or TRBV12-4 with TRBJ2-5; no firm D call. V was clipped by 5 bases and J by 5 bases, with 9 bases between them. CDR3 length equals 12 residues. The CDR3 nucleotides read TGTGCCAGCAGTCCCAATTTGGAGACCCAGTACTTC. Protein sequence: CASSPNLETQYF.